Listed below are T cell receptor beta chains from one sample, sequenced in a study of regulatory T cells in long-lasting Graves disease. TCRdb re-called the multiplex PCR reads through MiXCR, storing one row per CDR3 protein. In the table there are hundreds of thousands of distinct CDR3 sequences, roughly 15% of which are singletons. The data also belong to a second study, concerning T cells in Graves' hyperthyroidism and ophthalmopathy.

This specimen consisted of peripheral blood mononuclear cells (PBMCs), obtained at new diagnosis, from a patient treated with antithyroid drugs. The receptor source for this set is a woman between 25 and 40 years old with Graves disease. Each CDR3 is given with its conserved first and last residue.

V: TRBV27; CDR3: CASSFEPPPGSNTEAFF
V: TRBV10-3; CDR3: CAISRGQGNEKLFF
V: TRBV20-1; CDR3: CSNSGHGSTDTQYF
V: TRBV30; CDR3: CAWRRGLEAFF
V: TRBV28; CDR3: CASPIWGGEETQYF
V: TRBV11-2; CDR3: CASRRTFSGANVLTF
V: TRBV3-1; CDR3: CASSRVATPGELFF
V: TRBV5-1; CDR3: CASSLASTANTEASF
V: TRBV7-2; CDR3: CASSSGTTSGRRYQETQYF
V: TRBV12-3/TRBV12-4; CDR3: CASSGGTTNTGELFF
V: TRBV5-6; CDR3: CASNHWMGAGANVLTF
V: TRBV7-9; CDR3: CASSHSEPPYEQYF
V: TRBV27; CDR3: CASKWEGIPNSPLHF
V: TRBV12-3/TRBV12-4; CDR3: CASSWEWGTYEQYF
V: TRBV28; CDR3: CASSTRQDTPYEQYF
V: TRBV12-3/TRBV12-4; CDR3: CASSFYDNNEQFF
V: TRBV3-1; CDR3: CASSLSVEETQYF
V: TRBV9; CDR3: CASSVAEGGTEAFF
V: TRBV30; CDR3: CAWTRDISGNTIYF
V: TRBV29-1; CDR3: CSVEADHDEQYF
V: TRBV10-3; CDR3: CAISEELGGYEQYF
V: TRBV2; CDR3: CASIGQSYGYTF
V: TRBV3-1; CDR3: CASSQARDSTTQHF
V: TRBV28; CDR3: CASSDIAGVSHEQYF
V: TRBV6-1; CDR3: CASNLPGQMNTEAFF
V: TRBV20-1; CDR3: CSARDRVRVLDTGELFF
V: TRBV2; CDR3: CASSEWRGDYGYTF
V: TRBV30; CDR3: CAWSPPRTGVGTEAFF
V: TRBV28; CDR3: CASSLRGMVSNQPQHF
V: TRBV7-9; CDR3: CASSLGGTEGTVAGYTF
V: TRBV5-1; CDR3: CASSLWAGGTYNEQFF
V: TRBV11-1; CDR3: CASSIDTFSYEQYF
V: TRBV5-4; CDR3: CASSLKPGANVLTF
V: TRBV3-1; CDR3: CASSHGQSYEQYF
V: TRBV6-1; CDR3: CASSDQGRKQFF
V: TRBV20-1; CDR3: CSALHLAGGSYNEQFF
V: TRBV9; CDR3: CASSAVGTSGTNQETQYF
V: TRBV9; CDR3: CASSSRGDFSYNEQFF
V: TRBV20-1; CDR3: CSARRQVGQPQHF
V: TRBV12-3/TRBV12-4; CDR3: CASSLVSGGGYTF
V: TRBV20-1; CDR3: CSARAQVEVTHEQYF
V: TRBV7-2; CDR3: CASSLAWASGNIQYF
V: TRBV7-9; CDR3: CASSQDLSRQGYTF
V: TRBV7-2; CDR3: CASSLLAGADEQFF
V: TRBV2; CDR3: CASSAEREHEQYF
V: TRBV28; CDR3: CASQVLGQETQYF
V: TRBV9; CDR3: CDSSVVVSGITGELFF
V: TRBV7-9; CDR3: CASSLQDLNGYTF
V: TRBV5-1; CDR3: CASSAGTSGTSKYYEQYF
V: TRBV12-3/TRBV12-4; CDR3: CASRGAGQGNQPQHF
V: TRBV6-9; CDR3: CASSSTVYSNQPQHF